These T cell receptor beta chains were read from a single sample in a study of technical replicates of blood from a handful of donors. The protocol was immunoSEQ multiplex PCR, while the TCRdb copy is restricted to in-frame clones and leaves out a portion. The sample includes about 81,000 clones, about 97% seen only once; the top ten take 0.2%. The sequenced sample was T cells isolated from PBMCs. These receptors were taken from a human donor in good health. Both conserved end residues are part of each CDR3. The D gene is left open where the match is weak. Clone size appears in some rows only: once, few, many, or a class for an expanded clone.

d_call	clone_size	v_call	j_call	cdr3_aa	cdr3_nt
.	.	TRBV11-2	TRBJ2-7	CASTLNPDAREQYF	TGTGCCAGCACCCTTAACCCGGATGCGCGGGAGCAGTACTTC
TRBD1	.	TRBV10-3	TRBJ2-7	CAITRQGANYEQYF	TGTGCCATCACCAGACAGGGGGCGAACTACGAGCAGTACTTC
TRBD2	.	TRBV7-2	TRBJ2-1	CASRIAGGDSYNEQFF	TGTGCCAGCAGGATAGCGGGAGGGGACTCCTACAATGAGCAGTTCTTC
TRBD1	.	TRBV10-1	TRBJ1-1	CASSELTGRTEAFF	TGCGCCAGCAGTGAGCTGACAGGGCGCACTGAAGCTTTCTTT
.	.	TRBV6-1	TRBJ1-1	CASSELSSTEAFF	TGTGCCAGCAGTGAATTGAGTAGCACTGAAGCTTTCTTT
.	.	TRBV28	TRBJ1-5	CASSLRVSNQPQHF	TGTGCCAGCAGTTTACGGGTGAGCAATCAGCCCCAGCATTTT
.	.	TRBV5-4	TRBJ2-2	CASSPIGGTANTGELFF	TGTGCCAGCAGCCCGATTGGAGGAACCGCGAACACCGGGGAGCTGTTTTTT
.	.	TRBV7-9	TRBJ2-1	CASSFRNEQFF	TGTGCCAGCAGCTTTCGGAATGAGCAGTTCTTC
.	.	TRBV10-2	TRBJ2-1	CASLGDRMTSSYNEQFF	TGCGCCAGCCTCGGAGATCGAATGACTAGCTCCTACAATGAGCAGTTCTTC
TRBD1	once	TRBV11-3	TRBJ2-7	CASSFGDSRSYEQYF	TGTGCCAGCAGCTTCGGGGACAGTCGCTCCTACGAGCAGTACTTC
.	.	TRBV29-1	TRBJ1-5	CSVEERESYSNQPQHF	TGCAGCGTTGAAGAACGGGAAAGTTATAGCAATCAGCCCCAGCATTTT
TRBD1	.	TRBV5-6	TRBJ2-5	CASSRQGDETQYF	TGTGCCAGCAGCCGACAGGGGGATGAGACCCAGTACTTC
.	.	TRBV5-6	TRBJ2-5	CASSPAGSPETQYF	TGTGCCAGCAGCCCGGCGGGTAGCCCCGAGACCCAGTACTTC
.	.	TRBV6-5	TRBJ2-7	CASSYSITRFEQYF	TGTGCCAGCAGTTACTCGATAACGCGTTTCGAGCAGTACTTC
.	.	TRBV5-6	TRBJ1-5	CASSLSGLDQPQHF	TGTGCCAGCAGCTTATCAGGCCTGGATCAGCCCCAGCATTTT
TRBD1	.	TRBV5-5	TRBJ1-6	CASSSWDSGSYNSPLHF	TGTGCCAGCAGCTCTTGGGACAGCGGCTCCTATAATTCACCCCTCCACTTT
.	once	TRBV30	TRBJ2-1	CAWSVTNEQFF	TGTGCCTGGAGTGTCACTAATGAGCAGTTCTTC
.	.	TRBV6-5	TRBJ1-4	CASHGGANEKLFF	TGTGCCAGCCATGGAGGGGCTAATGAAAAACTGTTTTTT
TRBD2	.	TRBV4-2	TRBJ2-1	CASSQGVLAEPYNEQFF	TGTGCCAGCAGCCAAGGGGTACTAGCGGAACCCTACAATGAGCAGTTCTTC
TRBD2	.	TRBV5-4	TRBJ2-3	CASSLELAGGPITDTQYF	TGTGCCAGCAGCTTGGAACTAGCGGGAGGGCCTATCACAGATACGCAGTATTTT
TRBD1	.	TRBV7-6	TRBJ2-1	CASSGWDRSQGEQFF	TGTGCCAGCAGCGGTTGGGACAGGTCCCAAGGTGAGCAGTTCTTC
.	.	TRBV11-2	TRBJ1-2	CASSTYSRSTDGYTF	TGTGCCAGCAGCACATACTCCCGGTCGACAGATGGCTACACCTTC
.	.	TRBV5-1	TRBJ2-2	CASSLVLNTGELFF	TGCGCCAGCAGCTTGGTACTGAACACCGGGGAGCTGTTTTTT
.	.	TRBV29-1	TRBJ2-1	CSVLLTDYNEQFF	TGCAGCGTTTTACTGACTGATTACAATGAGCAGTTCTTC
TRBD1	once	TRBV7-9	TRBJ1-5	CASSLGTGEQPQHF	TGTGCCAGCAGCTTAGGTACAGGGGAACAGCCCCAGCATTTT
.	.	TRBV28	TRBJ2-7	CATKSSVYEQYF	TGTGCCACCAAATCCTCAGTCTACGAGCAGTACTTC
.	.	TRBV29-1	TRBJ1-2	CSVEPVANYGYTF	TGCAGCGTTGAACCTGTAGCTAACTATGGCTACACCTTC
.	.	TRBV30	TRBJ1-1	CAWRGAFLTEAFF	TGTGCCTGGAGAGGGGCCTTCCTTACTGAAGCTTTCTTT
TRBD2	.	TRBV6-5	TRBJ2-3	CASRSGLAGTDTQYF	TGTGCCAGCAGGTCGGGACTAGCGGGCACAGATACGCAGTATTTT
TRBD1	.	TRBV28	TRBJ2-2	CASRTDRGITGELFF	TGTGCCAGCAGAACGGACAGGGGGATCACCGGGGAGCTGTTTTTT
TRBD2	.	TRBV11-3	TRBJ2-1	CASSLYSGGAFNEQFF	TGTGCCAGCAGCCTCTATAGCGGGGGGGCCTTCAATGAGCAGTTCTTC